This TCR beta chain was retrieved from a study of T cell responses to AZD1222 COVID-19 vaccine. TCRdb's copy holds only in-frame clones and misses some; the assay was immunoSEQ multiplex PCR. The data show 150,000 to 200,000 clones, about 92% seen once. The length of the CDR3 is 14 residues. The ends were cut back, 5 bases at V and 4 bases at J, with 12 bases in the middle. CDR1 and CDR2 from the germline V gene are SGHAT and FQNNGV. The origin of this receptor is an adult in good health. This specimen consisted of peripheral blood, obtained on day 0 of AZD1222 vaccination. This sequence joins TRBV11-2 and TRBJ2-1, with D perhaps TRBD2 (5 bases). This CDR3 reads CASSPDSFYNEQFF. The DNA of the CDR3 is TGTGCCAGCAGCCCGGACTCCTTTTACAATGAGCAGTTCTTC.